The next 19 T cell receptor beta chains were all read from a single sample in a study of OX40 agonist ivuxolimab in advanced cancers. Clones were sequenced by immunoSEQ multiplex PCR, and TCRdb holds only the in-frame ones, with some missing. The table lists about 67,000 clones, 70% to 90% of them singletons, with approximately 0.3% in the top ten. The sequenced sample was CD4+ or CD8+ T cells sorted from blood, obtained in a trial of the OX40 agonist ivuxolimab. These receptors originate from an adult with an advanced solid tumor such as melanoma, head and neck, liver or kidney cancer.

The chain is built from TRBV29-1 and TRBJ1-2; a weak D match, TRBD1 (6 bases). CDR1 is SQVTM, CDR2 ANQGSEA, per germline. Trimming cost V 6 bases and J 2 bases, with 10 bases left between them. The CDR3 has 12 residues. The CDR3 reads CSVAGQNYGYTF. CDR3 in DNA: TGCAGCGTAGCCGGACAGAACTATGGCTACACCTTC.

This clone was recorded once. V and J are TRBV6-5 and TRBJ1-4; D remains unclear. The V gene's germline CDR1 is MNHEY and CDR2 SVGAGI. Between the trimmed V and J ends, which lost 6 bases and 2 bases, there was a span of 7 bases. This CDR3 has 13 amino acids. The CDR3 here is CASRRQTNEKLFF. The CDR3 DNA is TGTGCCAGCAGACGGCAGACTAATGAAAAACTGTTTTTT.

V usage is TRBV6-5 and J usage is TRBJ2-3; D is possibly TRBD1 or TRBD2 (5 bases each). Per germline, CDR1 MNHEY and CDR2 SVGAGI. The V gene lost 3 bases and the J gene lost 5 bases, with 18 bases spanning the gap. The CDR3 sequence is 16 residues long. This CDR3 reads CASSYGVGGDGDTQYF. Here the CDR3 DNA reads TGTGCCAGCAGTTATGGCGTTGGTGGGGACGGAGATACGCAGTATTTT.

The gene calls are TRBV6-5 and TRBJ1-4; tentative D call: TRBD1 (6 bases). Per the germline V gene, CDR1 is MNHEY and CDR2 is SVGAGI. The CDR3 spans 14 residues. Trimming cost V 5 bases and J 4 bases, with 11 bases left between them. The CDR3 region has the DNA TGTGCCAGCAGTCTCAGGGGCCATAATGAAAAACTGTTTTTT. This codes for CASSLRGHNEKLFF.

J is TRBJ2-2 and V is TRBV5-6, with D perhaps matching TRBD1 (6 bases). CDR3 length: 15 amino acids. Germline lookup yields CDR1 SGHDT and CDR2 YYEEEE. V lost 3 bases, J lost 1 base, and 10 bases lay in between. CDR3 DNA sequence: TGTGCCAGCAGCTCGGGACACATGAACACCGGGGAGCTGTTTTTT. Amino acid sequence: CASSSGHMNTGELFF. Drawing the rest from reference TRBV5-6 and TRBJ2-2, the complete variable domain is DAGVTQSPTHLIKTRGQQVTLRCSPKSGHDTVSWYQQALGQGPQFIFQYYEEEERQRGNFPDRFSGHQFPNYSSELNVNALLLGDSALYLCASSSGHMNTGELFFGEGSRLTVL.

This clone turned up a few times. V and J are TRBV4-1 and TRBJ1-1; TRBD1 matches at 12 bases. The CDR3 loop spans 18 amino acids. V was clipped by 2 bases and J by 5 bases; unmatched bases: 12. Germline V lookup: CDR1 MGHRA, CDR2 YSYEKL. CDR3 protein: CASSQNRDRGRRETEAFF. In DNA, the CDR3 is TGCGCCAGCAGCCAAAACCGGGACAGGGGGCGCAGGGAAACTGAAGCTTTCTTT.

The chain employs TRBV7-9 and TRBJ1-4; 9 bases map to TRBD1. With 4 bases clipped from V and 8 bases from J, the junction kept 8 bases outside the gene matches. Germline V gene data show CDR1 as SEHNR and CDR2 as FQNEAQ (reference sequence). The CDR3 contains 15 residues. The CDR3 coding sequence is TGTGCCAGCAGCTCGGTGGACAGGGGAGGAGAAAAACTGTTTTTT. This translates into CASSSVDRGGEKLFF.

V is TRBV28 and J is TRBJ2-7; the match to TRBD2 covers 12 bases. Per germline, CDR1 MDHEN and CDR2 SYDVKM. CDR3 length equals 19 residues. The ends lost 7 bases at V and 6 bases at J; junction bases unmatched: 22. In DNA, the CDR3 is TGTGCCAGCACCCCTGCCCCAGGGGCTAGCGGGAGGGCCAACCGCGAGCAGTACTTC. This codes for CASTPAPGASGRANREQYF. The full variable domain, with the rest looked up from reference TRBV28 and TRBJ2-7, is DVKVTQSSRYLVKRTGEKVFLECVQDMDHENMFWYRQDPGLGLRLIYFSYDVKMKEKGDIPEGYSVSREKKERFSLILESASTNQTSMYLCASTPAPGASGRANREQYFGPGTRLTVT.

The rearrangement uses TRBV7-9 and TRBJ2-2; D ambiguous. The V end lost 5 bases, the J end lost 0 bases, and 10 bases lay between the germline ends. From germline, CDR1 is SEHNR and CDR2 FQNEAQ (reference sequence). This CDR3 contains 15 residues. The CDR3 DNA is TGTGCCAGCAGCGTCCATCTAACGAACACCGGGGAGCTGTTTTTT. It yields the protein CASSVHLTNTGELFF.

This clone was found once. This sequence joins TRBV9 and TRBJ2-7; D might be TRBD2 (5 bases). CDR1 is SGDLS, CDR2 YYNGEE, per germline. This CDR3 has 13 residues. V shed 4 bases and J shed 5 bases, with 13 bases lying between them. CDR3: CASSPGLLDEQYF. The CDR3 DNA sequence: TGTGCCAGCAGCCCAGGACTGCTCGACGAGCAGTACTTC.

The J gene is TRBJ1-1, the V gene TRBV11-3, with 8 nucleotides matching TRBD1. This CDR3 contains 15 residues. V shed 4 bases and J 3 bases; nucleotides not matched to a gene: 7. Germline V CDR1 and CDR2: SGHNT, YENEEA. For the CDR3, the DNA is TGTGCCAGCAGCTCTTCGGCAGGGGGCCACACTGAAGCTTTCTTT. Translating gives CASSSSAGGHTEAFF.

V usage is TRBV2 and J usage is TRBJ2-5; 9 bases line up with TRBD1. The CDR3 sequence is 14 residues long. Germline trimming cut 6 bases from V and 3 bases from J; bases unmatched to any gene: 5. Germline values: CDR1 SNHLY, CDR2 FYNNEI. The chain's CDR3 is CASRPTGGEETQYF. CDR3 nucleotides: TGTGCCAGCAGGCCAACAGGGGGCGAAGAGACCCAGTACTTC.

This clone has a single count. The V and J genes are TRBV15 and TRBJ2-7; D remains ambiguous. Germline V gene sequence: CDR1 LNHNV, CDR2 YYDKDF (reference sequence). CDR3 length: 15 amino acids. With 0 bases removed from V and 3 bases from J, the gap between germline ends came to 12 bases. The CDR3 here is CATSRDLGHSYEQYF. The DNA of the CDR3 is TGTGCCACCAGCAGAGATCTCGGGCATAGCTACGAGCAGTACTTC.

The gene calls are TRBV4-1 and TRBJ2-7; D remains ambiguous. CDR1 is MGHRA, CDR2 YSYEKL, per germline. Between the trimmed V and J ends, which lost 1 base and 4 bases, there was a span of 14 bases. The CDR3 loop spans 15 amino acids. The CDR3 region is CASSQASLGEYEQYF. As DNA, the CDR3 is TGCGCCAGCAGCCAAGCCAGTCTGGGCGAATACGAGCAGTACTTC.

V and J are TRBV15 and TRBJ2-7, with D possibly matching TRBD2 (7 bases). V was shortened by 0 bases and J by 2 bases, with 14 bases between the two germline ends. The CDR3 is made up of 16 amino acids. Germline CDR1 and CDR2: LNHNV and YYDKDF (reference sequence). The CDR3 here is CATSRDRGAVPYEQYF. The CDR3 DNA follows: TGTGCCACCAGCAGAGACCGGGGGGCAGTTCCCTACGAGCAGTACTTC. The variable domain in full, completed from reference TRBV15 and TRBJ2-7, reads DAMVIQNPRYQVTQFGKPVTLSCSQTLNHNVMYWYQQKSSQAPKLLFHYYDKDFNNEADTPDNFQSRRPNTSFCFLDIRSPGLGDTAMYLCATSRDRGAVPYEQYFGPGTRLTVT.

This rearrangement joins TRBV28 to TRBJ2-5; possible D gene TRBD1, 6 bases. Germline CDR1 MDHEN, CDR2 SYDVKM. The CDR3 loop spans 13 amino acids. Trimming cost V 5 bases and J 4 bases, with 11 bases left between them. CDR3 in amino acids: CASSRQAIETQYF. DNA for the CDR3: TGTGCCAGCAGTCGACAGGCCATAGAGACCCAGTACTTC.

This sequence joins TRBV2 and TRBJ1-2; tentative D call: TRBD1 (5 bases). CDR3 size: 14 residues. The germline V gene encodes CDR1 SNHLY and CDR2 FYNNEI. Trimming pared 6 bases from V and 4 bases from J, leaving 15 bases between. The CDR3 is CASSWDASPYGYTF. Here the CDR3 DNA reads TGTGCCAGCAGCTGGGACGCCTCCCCCTATGGCTACACCTTC.

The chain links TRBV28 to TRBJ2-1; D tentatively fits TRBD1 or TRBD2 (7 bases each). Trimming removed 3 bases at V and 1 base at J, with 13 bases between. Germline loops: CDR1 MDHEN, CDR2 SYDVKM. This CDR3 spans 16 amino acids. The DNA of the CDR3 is TGTGCCAGCAGTTTTTCAGGGGGGGGATCCTACAATGAGCAGTTCTTC. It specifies CASSFSGGGSYNEQFF.

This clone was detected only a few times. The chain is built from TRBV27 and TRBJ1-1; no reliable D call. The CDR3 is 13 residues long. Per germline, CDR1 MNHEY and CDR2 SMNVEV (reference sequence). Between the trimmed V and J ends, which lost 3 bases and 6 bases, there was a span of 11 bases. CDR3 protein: CASSFRRVSEAFF. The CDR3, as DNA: TGTGCCAGCAGTTTCAGAAGGGTGTCTGAAGCTTTCTTT.